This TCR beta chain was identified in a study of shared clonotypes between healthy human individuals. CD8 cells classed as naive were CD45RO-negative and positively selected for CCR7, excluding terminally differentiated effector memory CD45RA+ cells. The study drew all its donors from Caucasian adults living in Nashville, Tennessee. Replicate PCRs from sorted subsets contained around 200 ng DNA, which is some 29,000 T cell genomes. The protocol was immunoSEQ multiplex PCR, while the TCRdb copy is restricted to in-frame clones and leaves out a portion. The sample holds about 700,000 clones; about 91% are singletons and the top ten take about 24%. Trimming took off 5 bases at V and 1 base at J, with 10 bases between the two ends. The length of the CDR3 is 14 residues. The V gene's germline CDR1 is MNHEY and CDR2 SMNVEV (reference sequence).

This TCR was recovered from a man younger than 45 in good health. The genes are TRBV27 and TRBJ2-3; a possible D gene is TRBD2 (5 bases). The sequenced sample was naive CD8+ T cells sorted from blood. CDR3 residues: CASSTRDGTDTQYF. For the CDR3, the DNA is TGTGCCAGCAGTACTAGAGACGGCACAGATACGCAGTATTTT.